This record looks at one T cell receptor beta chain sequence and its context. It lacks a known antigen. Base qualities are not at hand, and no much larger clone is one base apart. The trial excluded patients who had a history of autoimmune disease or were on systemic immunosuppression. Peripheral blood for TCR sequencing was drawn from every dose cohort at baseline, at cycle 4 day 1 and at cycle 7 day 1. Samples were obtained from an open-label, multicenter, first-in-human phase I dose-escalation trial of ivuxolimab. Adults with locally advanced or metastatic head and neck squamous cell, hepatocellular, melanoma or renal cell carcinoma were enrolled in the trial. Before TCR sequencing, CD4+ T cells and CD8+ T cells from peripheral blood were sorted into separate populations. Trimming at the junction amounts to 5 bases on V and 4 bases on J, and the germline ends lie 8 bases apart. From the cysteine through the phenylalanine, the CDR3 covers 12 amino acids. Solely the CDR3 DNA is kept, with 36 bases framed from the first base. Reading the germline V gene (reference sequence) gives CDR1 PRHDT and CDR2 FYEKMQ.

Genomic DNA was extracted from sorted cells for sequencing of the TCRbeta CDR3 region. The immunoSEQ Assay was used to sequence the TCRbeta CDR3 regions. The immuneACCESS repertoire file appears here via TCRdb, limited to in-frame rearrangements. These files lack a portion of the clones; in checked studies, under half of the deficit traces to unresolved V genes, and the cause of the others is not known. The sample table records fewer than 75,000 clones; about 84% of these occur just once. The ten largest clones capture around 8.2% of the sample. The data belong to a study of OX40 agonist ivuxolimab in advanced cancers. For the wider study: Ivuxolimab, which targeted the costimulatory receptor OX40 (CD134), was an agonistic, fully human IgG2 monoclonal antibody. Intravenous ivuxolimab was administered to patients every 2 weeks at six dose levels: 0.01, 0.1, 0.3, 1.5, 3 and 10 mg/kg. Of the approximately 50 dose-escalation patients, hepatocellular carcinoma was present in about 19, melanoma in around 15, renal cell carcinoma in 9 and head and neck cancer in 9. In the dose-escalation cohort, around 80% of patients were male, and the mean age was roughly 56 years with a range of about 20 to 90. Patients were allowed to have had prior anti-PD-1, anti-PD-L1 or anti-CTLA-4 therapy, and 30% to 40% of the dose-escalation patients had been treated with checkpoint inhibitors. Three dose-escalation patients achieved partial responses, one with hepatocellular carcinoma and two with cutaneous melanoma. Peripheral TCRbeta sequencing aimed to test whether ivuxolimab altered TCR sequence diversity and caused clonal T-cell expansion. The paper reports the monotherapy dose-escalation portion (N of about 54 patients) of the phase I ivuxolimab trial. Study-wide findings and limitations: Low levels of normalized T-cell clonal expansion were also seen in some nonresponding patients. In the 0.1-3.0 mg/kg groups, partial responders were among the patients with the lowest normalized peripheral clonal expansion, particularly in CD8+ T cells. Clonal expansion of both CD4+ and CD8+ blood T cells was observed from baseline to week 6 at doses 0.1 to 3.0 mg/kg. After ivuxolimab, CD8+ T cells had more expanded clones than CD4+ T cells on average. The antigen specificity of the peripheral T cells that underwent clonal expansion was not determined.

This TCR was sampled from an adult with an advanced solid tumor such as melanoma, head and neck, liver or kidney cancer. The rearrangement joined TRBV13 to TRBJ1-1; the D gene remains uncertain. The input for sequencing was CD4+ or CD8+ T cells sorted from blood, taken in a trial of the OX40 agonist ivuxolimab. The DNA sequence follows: TGTGCCAGCAGCGCTCGGCGCACTGAAGCTTTCTTT. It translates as CASSARRTEAFF.